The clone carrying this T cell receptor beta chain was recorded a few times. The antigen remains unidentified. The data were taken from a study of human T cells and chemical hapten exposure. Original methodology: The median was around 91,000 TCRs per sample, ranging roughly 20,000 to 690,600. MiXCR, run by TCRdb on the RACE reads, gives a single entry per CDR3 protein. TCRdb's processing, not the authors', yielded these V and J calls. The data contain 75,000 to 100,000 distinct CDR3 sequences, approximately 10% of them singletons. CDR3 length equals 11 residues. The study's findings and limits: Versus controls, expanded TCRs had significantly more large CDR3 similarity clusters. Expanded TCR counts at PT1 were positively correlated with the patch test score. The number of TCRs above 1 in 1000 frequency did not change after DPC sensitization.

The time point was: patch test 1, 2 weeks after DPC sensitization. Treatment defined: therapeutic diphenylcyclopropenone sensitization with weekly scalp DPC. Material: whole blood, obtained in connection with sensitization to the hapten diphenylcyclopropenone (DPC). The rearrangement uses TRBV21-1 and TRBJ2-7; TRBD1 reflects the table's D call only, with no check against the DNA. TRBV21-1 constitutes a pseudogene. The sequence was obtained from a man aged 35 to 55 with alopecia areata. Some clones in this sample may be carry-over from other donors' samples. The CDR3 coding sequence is TGTGCCAGCAGCAAAGATACGGGACAGTTCGTC. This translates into CASSKDTGQFV.